Below, 25 T cell receptor beta chains from the same sample are listed, as sequenced in a study of T cell changes during pregnancy in multiple sclerosis. Data came from immunoSEQ multiplex PCR; TCRdb stores just in-frame clones and leaves some out. This table has roughly 90,000 clones, approximately 90% appearing once. Specimen: peripheral blood, collected in the first trimester of pregnancy. Receptors were obtained from a female donor in good health, enrolled as a control in a pregnancy study.

The chain joins TRBV4-1 to TRBJ2-7; the D gene is possibly TRBD1 (6 bases). V was pared by 3 bases and J by 0 bases, with 21 bases between. CDR1 MGHRA and CDR2 YSYEKL come from the germline V gene. The CDR3 sequence is 18 residues long. DNA of the CDR3: TGCGCCAGCAGCCATACCCCGGGATGGGGACAAATCTCCTACGAGCAGTACTTC. Encoded protein: CASSHTPGWGQISYEQYF.

The CDR3 protein is CASSLLEETQYF. CDR3 in DNA: TGTGCCAGCAGTCTCCTAGAGGAGACCCAGTACTTC. This chain links TRBV28 with TRBJ2-5; D remains ambiguous. This CDR3 has 12 residues. The V gene's germline CDR1 is MDHEN and CDR2 SYDVKM. V lost 5 bases to trimming and J lost 5 bases, with 9 bases between them.

V is TRBV11-2 and J is TRBJ1-2, with D hard to call. The CDR3 extends over 16 amino acids. CDR1 and CDR2 from the germline V gene are SGHAT and FQNNGV. The germline V and J ends were trimmed by 5 bases and 3 bases, with 19 bases remaining between them. CDR3 nucleotides: TGTGCCAGCAGCCCCACTTCGGGAAATGCCTACTATGGCTACACCTTC. Protein product: CASSPTSGNAYYGYTF. The full variable domain, completed using reference TRBV11-2 and TRBJ1-2, is EAGVAQSPRYKIIEKRQSVAFWCNPISGHATLYWYQQILGQGPKLLIQFQNNGVVDDSQLPKDRFSAERLKGVDSTLKIQPAKLEDSAVYLCASSPTSGNAYYGYTFGSGTRLTVV.

This chain links TRBV7-3 with TRBJ2-2; possible D gene TRBD1, 6 bases. The CDR3 runs 14 residues. The germline V gene has CDR1 SGHTA and CDR2 FQGTGA. V was pared by 5 bases and J by 8 bases, with 15 bases between. The CDR3 reads CASSPSGTRGELFF. The CDR3 nucleotides read TGTGCCAGCAGCCCCTCCGGGACACGGGGGGAGCTGTTTTTT.

The V gene is TRBV6-6, the J gene TRBJ1-4, with TRBD1 as a possible D gene (6 bases). Between the trimmed V and J ends, which lost 10 bases and 3 bases, there was a span of 21 bases. CDR1 is MNHNY, CDR2 SVGAGI, per germline (reference sequence). This CDR3 is 16 amino acids long. CDR3 DNA sequence: TGTGCCACCTCCCGAATACGCCCAGGGGCTAATGAAAAACTGTTTTTT. Translation gives CATSRIRPGANEKLFF.

The chain is built from TRBV9 and TRBJ1-6, with 8 nucleotides matching TRBD1. This CDR3 is built from 17 residues. Germline CDR1 reads SGDLS; CDR2 reads YYNGEE. V shed 4 bases, J shed 4 bases, and the junction held 10 bases outside the gene matches. For the CDR3, the DNA is TGTGCCAGCAGCCCCCACAGGGGGGGGGTATATAATTCACCCCTCCACTTT. Translation gives CASSPHRGGVYNSPLHF.

This clone counts as medium-sized. The rearrangement joins TRBV2 to TRBJ1-2; 7 nucleotides agree with TRBD1. The CDR3 runs to 15 residues. V lost 6 bases to trimming and J lost 6 bases; unmatched junction nucleotides: 13. Per the germline V gene, CDR1 is SNHLY and CDR2 is FYNNEI. The CDR3 protein is CASRDFPGQRNGYTF. The CDR3 nucleotides read TGTGCCAGCAGGGACTTCCCGGGACAGAGAAATGGCTACACCTTC.

V is TRBV7-2 and J is TRBJ2-5, with 12 bases fitting TRBD2. The CDR3 length is 17 residues. V was pared by 1 base and J by 5 bases, with 8 bases of the junction left unmatched. The V gene's germline CDR1 is SGHTA and CDR2 FQGNSA. The CDR3 bases are TGTGCCAGCAGCTTAGTTCCTAGCGGGGGGGGGAGGGAGACCCAGTACTTC. Translating gives CASSLVPSGGGRETQYF.

V gene TRBV4-3 combines with J gene TRBJ1-2; 9 bases line up with TRBD1. Germline V CDR1 and CDR2: LGHNA, YSLEER. The trim removed 2 bases at V and 2 bases at J, leaving 6 bases unmatched. The CDR3 covers 16 residues. The CDR3 bases are TGCGCCAGCAGCCAATTCCGAGGACAGGGGAACTATGGCTACACCTTC. Translated: CASSQFRGQGNYGYTF.

The chain recombines TRBV25-1 with TRBJ2-1; TRBD2 might be the D (5 bases). V lost 7 bases, J lost 6 bases, and 10 bases lay in between. CDR3 length equals 12 residues. Germline V lookup: CDR1 MGHDK, CDR2 SYGVNS. The CDR3: CASKGGGNEQFF. CDR3 bases: TGTGCCAGCAAAGGAGGCGGCAATGAGCAGTTCTTC. The full variable domain, rest sourced from reference TRBV25-1 and TRBJ2-1, is EADIYQTPRYLVIGTGKKITLECSQTMGHDKMYWYQQDPGMELHLIHYSYGVNSTEKGDLSSESTVSRIRTEHFPLTLESARPSHTSQYLCASKGGGNEQFFGPGTRLTVL.

This chain joins TRBV5-6 and TRBJ2-7; 7 bases are shared with TRBD1. The CDR3 has 15 amino acids. Germline V gene sequence: CDR1 SGHDT, CDR2 YYEEEE. V shed 1 base, J shed 3 bases, and the junction held 7 bases outside the gene matches. The CDR3 protein is CASSLSRGFDYEQYF. In DNA, the CDR3 is TGTGCCAGCAGCTTGTCCAGGGGGTTCGACTACGAGCAGTACTTC.

V usage is TRBV4-3 and J usage is TRBJ2-3, with 14 positions matching TRBD2. Looked up from germline, CDR1 is LGHNA and CDR2 is YSLEER. Trimming took 5 bases from V and 6 from J; bases not matched to a gene: 7. The CDR3 extends over 16 amino acids. CDR3 DNA: TGCGCCAGCAGCTTACGACTAGCGGGGGGGCCGGATACGCAGTATTTT. Residues: CASSLRLAGGPDTQYF.

This sequence joins TRBV7-9 and TRBJ2-5; D is uncertain. Germline CDR1 is SEHNR and CDR2 is FQNEAQ (reference sequence). The CDR3 has 15 residues. V lost 5 bases and J 1 base, leaving 14 bases between the germline ends. Here the CDR3 DNA reads TGTGCCAGCAGCCAAGGCGGTCTCACCCAAGAGACCCAGTACTTC. Residues: CASSQGGLTQETQYF.

The V gene is TRBV5-4, the J gene TRBJ1-6; a possible D gene is TRBD1 (6 bases). Germline V lookup: CDR1 SGHNT, CDR2 YYREEE (reference sequence). The CDR3 is made up of 15 amino acids. V lost 2 bases and J 5 bases, leaving 11 bases between the germline ends. The CDR3 bases are TGTGCCAGCAGCTTTGGGGGACAAGATAATTCACCCCTCCACTTT. It is translated as CASSFGGQDNSPLHF. Based on the CDR3 plus reference TRBV5-4 and TRBJ1-6, the full variable domain is ETGVTQSPTHLIKTRGQQVTLRCSSQSGHNTVSWYQQALGQGPQFIFQYYREEENGRGNFPPRFSGLQFPNYSSELNVNALELDDSALYLCASSFGGQDNSPLHFGNGTRLTVT.

For the CDR3, the DNA is TGTGCCAGCAGTTGGACAGGGGGGCAGCCCCAGCATTTT. It specifies CASSWTGGQPQHF. The J gene is TRBJ1-5, the V gene TRBV6-6; TRBD1 agrees at 10 bases. Looked up from germline, CDR1 is MNHNY and CDR2 is SVGAGI (reference sequence). CDR3 length: 13 amino acids. Trimming at V came to 4 bases and at J to 7 bases, leaving 1 base not matched to a gene.

The chain carries TRBV4-1 and TRBJ1-1; the match to TRBD1 covers 8 bases. The germline V gene has CDR1 MGHRA and CDR2 YSYEKL. The CDR3 is 15 amino acids. Losses at the gene ends were 3 bases for V and 4 bases for J; bases not matched to a gene: 7. CDR3 nucleotide sequence: TGCGCCAGCAGCCACTCAGACAGGGGAGGCACTGAAGCTTTCTTT. Its translation: CASSHSDRGGTEAFF.

This chain connects TRBV11-2 to TRBJ1-1; 10 bases are a match to TRBD1. Looked up from germline, CDR1 is SGHAT and CDR2 is FQNNGV. The CDR3 is made up of 18 amino acids. J lost 6 bases, V lost 6 bases, and 19 bases had no gene match. CDR3 nucleotides: TGTGCCAGCAGACTTCGACAGGGGGCAGGGGGAAATTCGGCTGAAGCTTTCTTT. Translating it yields CASRLRQGAGGNSAEAFF.

The chain combines TRBV19 with TRBJ1-2, with unresolved D. CDR1 and CDR2 (germline): LNHDA, SQIVND (reference sequence). V was shortened by 4 bases and J by 1 base, with 4 bases between the two germline ends. This CDR3 is built from 12 residues. In DNA form, the CDR3 reads TGTGCCAGTAGTAGGAGTAACTATGGCTACACCTTC. Translated: CASSRSNYGYTF. Full variable domain (remainder filled in from reference TRBV19 and TRBJ1-2): DGGITQSPKYLFRKEGQNVTLSCEQNLNHDAMYWYRQDPGQGLRLIYYSQIVNDFQKGDIAEGYSVSREKKESFPLTVTSAQKNPTAFYLCASSRSNYGYTFGSGTRLTVV.

The CDR3, as DNA: TGCAGCGTTGAAGAGAGTTGTGTTGAAAAACTGTTTTTT. It specifies CSVEESCVEKLFF. This rearrangement joins TRBV29-1 to TRBJ1-4, with D unclear. Germline CDR1 SQVTM, CDR2 ANQGSEA. V dropped 0 bases and J dropped 7 bases, with 9 bases sitting between them. This CDR3 is built from 13 residues.

The rearrangement links TRBV6-5 to TRBJ1-1, with 8 bases lining up with TRBD1. V shed 4 bases, J shed 7 bases, and the junction held 14 bases outside the gene matches. The germline V gene encodes CDR1 MNHEY and CDR2 SVGAGI. The CDR3 is made up of 16 amino acids. The CDR3 loop is CASSWRQGAARSEAFF. CDR3 nucleotide sequence: TGTGCCAGCAGTTGGAGGCAGGGGGCTGCTCGGAGTGAAGCTTTCTTT.

This chain uses TRBV6-6 with TRBJ1-1; D not certain. The CDR3 length is 14 residues. Germline V gives CDR1 MNHNY, CDR2 SVGAGI (reference sequence). The ends were cut back, 7 bases at V and 1 base at J, with 13 bases in the middle. The chain's CDR3 is CASMFGGKNTEAFF. CDR3 DNA: TGTGCCAGCATGTTTGGAGGGAAGAACACTGAAGCTTTCTTT.

The chain uses TRBV10-2 and TRBJ1-3; 7 bases match TRBD1. J was trimmed by 0 bases and V by 6 bases; bases with no gene match: 5. The germline V gene has CDR1 WSHSY and CDR2 SAAADI. CDR3 size: 15 residues. CDR3 in amino acids: CASSPTGSSGNTIYF. CDR3 nucleotide sequence: TGCGCCAGCAGCCCGACAGGGAGCTCTGGAAACACCATATATTTT.

The chain carries TRBV4-2 and TRBJ1-1, with D maybe TRBD1 (6 bases). This CDR3 comprises 14 residues. From germline, CDR1 is LGHNA and CDR2 YNFKEQ. Trimming left V 2 bases short and J 11 bases short, with 18 bases between. The CDR3 loop is CASSQTRDIRRAFF. The CDR3 DNA is TGTGCCAGCAGCCAAACCCGGGACATCCGGAGGGCTTTCTTT.

V gene TRBV6-1 combines with J gene TRBJ1-4; TRBD1 is a possible D gene (6 bases). Germline assignment: CDR1 MNHNS and CDR2 SASEGT. CDR3 size: 14 residues. Trimming shortened V by 6 bases and J by 5 bases, and 13 bases separated the two germline ends. The CDR3 coding sequence is TGTGCCAGCAGGCGGACAGCATCAAATGAAAAACTGTTTTTT. It is translated as CASRRTASNEKLFF.

This chain links TRBV10-3 with TRBJ1-3; no clear D gene. The CDR3 runs 15 residues. In germline, CDR1 is ENHRY, CDR2 SYGVKD. V was trimmed by 4 bases and J by 0 bases, leaving 10 bases between them. CDR3 amino acids: CAISAGVGSGNTIYF. CDR3 bases: TGTGCCATCAGTGCCGGGGTTGGCTCTGGAAACACCATATATTTT.